This is a list of T cell receptor beta chains from one sample in a study of human T cells and chemical hapten exposure. TCRdb called the RACE reads again in MiXCR, with one record for every CDR3 protein. Of about 54,000 distinct CDR3 sequences listed, over 9.5% are singletons. Sample: whole blood, taken in connection with sensitization to the hapten diphenylcyclopropenone (DPC). The receptor source for this set is a woman in her forties or fifties with alopecia areata. Some clones in this sample may be carry-over from other donors' samples. Both conserved end residues are part of each CDR3. D genes are given only for firm matches. Some rows mark clone size as missing; the rest say once, few, many or name a class of expanded clone.

J	D	V	size	DNA	CDR3
TRBJ1-1	-	TRBV7-2	many	TGTGCCAGCAGCGGCGGCATGAACACTGAAGCTTTCTTT	CASSGGMNTEAFF
TRBJ1-6	-	TRBV20-1	-	TGCAGTGCTAGAGATAGGGGAGATTATAATTCACCCCTCCACTTT	CSARDRGDYNSPLHF
TRBJ2-5	-	TRBV3-1	-	TGTGCCAGCAGCCAACATCAGCTTCAAGAGACCCAGTACTTC	CASSQHQLQETQYF
TRBJ2-1	-	TRBV7-7	few	TGTGCCAGCAGCTTAGGTTTCCACAATGAGCAGTTCTTC	CASSLGFHNEQFF
TRBJ2-5	-	TRBV5-6	few	TGTGCCAGCAGCATGCGCGGGGCTAATACCGAAGAGACCCAGTACTTC	CASSMRGANTEETQYF
TRBJ2-3	-	TRBV4-1	-	TGCGCCAGCAGCCTCTACTCCGGCACAGATACGCAGTATTTT	CASSLYSGTDTQYF
TRBJ2-1	TRBD1	TRBV28	-	TGTGCCTCCTTAGCCGGGGACAGGGGGTACAATGAGCAGTTCTTC	CASLAGDRGYNEQFF
TRBJ2-3	-	TRBV11-3	few	TGTGCCAGCAGCTTAGAGGGCAGAGTCACAGATACGCAGTATTTT	CASSLEGRVTDTQYF
TRBJ1-1	-	TRBV6-2/TRBV6-3	few	TGTGCCAGCAATTTTGGGCGGCTCGAGGAAGCTTTCTTT	CASNFGRLEEAFF
TRBJ2-4	-	TRBV12-3/TRBV12-4	many	TGTGCCAGCAGTCGGGTCGAATCCAAAAACATTCAGTACTTC	CASSRVESKNIQYF
TRBJ2-3	-	TRBV20-1	many	TGCAGTGCCGTGAATGACGATAATACGCAGTATTTT	CSAVNDDNTQYF
TRBJ2-5	-	TRBV29-1	-	TGCAGCGTTCACCCGTCTGTGGAAGGGCGGTACTTC	CSVHPSVEGRYF
TRBJ2-1	-	TRBV5-1	few	TGCGCCAGCAGCTTAAACGGGTACAATGAGCAGTTCTTC	CASSLNGYNEQFF
TRBJ2-7	TRBD2	TRBV20-1	-	TGCAGTGCTAGCTCGTCTAGCGGGCTATACGAGCAGTACTTC	CSASSSSGLYEQYF
TRBJ1-3	-	TRBV28	many	TGTGCCAGCATTACAGGCCCAGGAGGAAACACCATATATTTT	CASITGPGGNTIYF